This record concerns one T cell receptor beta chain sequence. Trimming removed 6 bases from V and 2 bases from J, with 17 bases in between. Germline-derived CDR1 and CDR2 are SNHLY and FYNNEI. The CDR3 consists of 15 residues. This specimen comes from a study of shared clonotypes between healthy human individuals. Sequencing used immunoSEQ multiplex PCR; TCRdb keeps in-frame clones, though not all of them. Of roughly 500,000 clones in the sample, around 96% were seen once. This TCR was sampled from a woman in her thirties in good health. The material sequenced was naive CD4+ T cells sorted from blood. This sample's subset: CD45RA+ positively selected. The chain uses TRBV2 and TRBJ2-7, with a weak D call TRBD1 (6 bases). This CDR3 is CASRTTGSTPYEQYF. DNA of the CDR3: TGTGCCAGCAGGACCACAGGGAGTACCCCCTACGAGCAGTACTTC.